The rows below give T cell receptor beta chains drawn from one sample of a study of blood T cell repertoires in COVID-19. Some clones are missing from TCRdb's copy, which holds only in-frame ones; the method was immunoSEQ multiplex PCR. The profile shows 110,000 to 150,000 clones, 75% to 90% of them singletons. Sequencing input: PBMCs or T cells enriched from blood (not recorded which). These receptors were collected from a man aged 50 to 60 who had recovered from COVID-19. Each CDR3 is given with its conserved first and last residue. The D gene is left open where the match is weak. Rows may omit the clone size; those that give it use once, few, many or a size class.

CASSPQLAGDRKTQYF | TGTGCCAGCAGCCCGCAGTTAGCGGGGGATAGGAAGACCCAGTACTTC | . | TRBD2 | TRBJ2-5 | TRBV7-3
CASSLARGNEQFF | TGTGCCAGCAGCTTAGCCAGGGGCAATGAGCAGTTCTTC | . | . | TRBJ2-1 | TRBV7-2
CASSPSRNTDTQYF | TGTGCCAGCAGTCCTTCGCGGAACACAGATACGCAGTATTTT | . | . | TRBJ2-3 | TRBV27
CASSVGQGLGANQPQHF | TGTGCCAGCAGCGTGGGACAGGGGTTGGGGGCCAATCAGCCCCAGCATTTT | . | TRBD1 | TRBJ1-5 | TRBV9
CASSSLPEVTYNEQFF | TGCGCCAGCAGCTCACTGCCCGAGGTAACTTACAATGAGCAGTTCTTC | . | . | TRBJ2-1 | TRBV5-1
CASSSGLAGLNEQFF | TGTGCCAGCAGCTCGGGACTAGCGGGGTTAAATGAGCAGTTCTTC | . | TRBD2 | TRBJ2-1 | TRBV11-2
CASSLQVMNTEAFF | TGTGCCAGCAGCCTACAGGTGATGAACACTGAAGCTTTCTTT | . | . | TRBJ1-1 | TRBV9
CAARRATSGRNEQFF | TGTGCCGCCCGCAGAGCGACTAGCGGTCGGAATGAGCAGTTCTTC | once | TRBD2 | TRBJ2-1 | TRBV10-3
CASSFPDRPNEQFF | TGTGCCAGCAGCTTCCCCGACAGGCCCAATGAGCAGTTCTTC | . | . | TRBJ2-1 | TRBV7-9
CASSVGQRAFF | TGTGCCAGCAGCGTGGGACAGAGAGCTTTCTTT | few | TRBD1 | TRBJ1-1 | TRBV5-4
CASSKVEPGQRAKNIQYF | TGTGCCAGCAGCAAAGTAGAGCCGGGACAGAGAGCCAAAAACATTCAGTACTTC | few | . | TRBJ2-4 | TRBV21-1
CASSPKAGGSAGELFF | TGTGCCAGCTCACCCAAGGCGGGGGGCTCGGCCGGGGAGCTGTTTTTT | once | TRBD2 | TRBJ2-2 | TRBV18
CASSQGGLYGYTF | TGTGCCAGCAGCCAAGGCGGTCTCTATGGCTACACCTTC | . | . | TRBJ1-2 | TRBV3-1/TRBV3-2
CAWSLAGGPYEQYF | TGTGCCTGGAGTTTAGCGGGAGGGCCCTACGAGCAGTACTTC | . | TRBD2 | TRBJ2-7 | TRBV30
CASSLNLYGYTF | TGCGCCAGCAGCTTGAATCTCTATGGCTACACCTTC | . | . | TRBJ1-2 | TRBV5-1
CAISDVTTGLNTEAFF | TGTGCCATCAGCGACGTTACGACAGGGTTGAACACTGAAGCTTTCTTT | . | TRBD1 | TRBJ1-1 | TRBV10-3
CASSKALWTSIRGLREQFF | TGTGCCAGCAGCAAAGCGCTTTGGACTAGTATCCGGGGCCTGCGCGAGCAGTTCTTC | . | . | TRBJ2-1 | TRBV21-1
CAITDRGRGEQYF | TGTGCCATCACGGACAGGGGGCGAGGCGAGCAGTACTTC | . | TRBD1 | TRBJ2-7 | TRBV28
CASSSSSRGYNEQFF | TGTGCCAGCAGTTCCAGCTCAAGGGGTTACAATGAGCAGTTCTTC | . | . | TRBJ2-1 | TRBV27
CASSLGAASNQPQHF | TGCGCCAGCAGCTTAGGGGCAGCTTCTAATCAGCCCCAGCATTTT | . | . | TRBJ1-5 | TRBV5-1
CASSPGWAETHNEQFF | TGTGCCAGCAGCCCAGGGTGGGCAGAGACCCACAATGAGCAGTTCTTC | few | . | TRBJ2-1 | TRBV25-1
CASSPRLYNEQFF | TGCGCCAGCAGCCCTCGACTCTACAATGAGCAGTTCTTC | . | . | TRBJ2-1 | TRBV5-1
CASSPGFDGYTF | TGCGCCAGCAGTCCAGGGTTCGACGGCTACACCTTC | . | . | TRBJ1-2 | TRBV5-1
CASSLDTGQSWNGYTF | TGTGCCAGCAGTCTAGACACGGGACAATCTTGGAATGGCTACACCTTC | . | . | TRBJ1-2 | TRBV6-6
CASSYSAGGETQYF | TGTGCCAGCAGTTACTCGGCGGGAGGGGAGACCCAGTACTTC | . | TRBD2 | TRBJ2-5 | TRBV6-2/TRBV6-3
CASSSTGGMKLFF | TGTGCCAGCAGTTCGACAGGGGGGATGAAACTGTTTTTT | . | TRBD1 | TRBJ1-4 | TRBV12-3/TRBV12-4
CASRTNHPNTEAFF | TGTGCCAGCAGGACAAACCACCCGAACACTGAAGCTTTCTTT | . | . | TRBJ1-1 | TRBV25-1
CVRSLRGQGNEQFF | TGTGTCAGAAGCTTGAGGGGGCAGGGCAATGAGCAGTTCTTC | . | . | TRBJ2-1 | TRBV7-5
CASSLRPGDNSPLHF | TGCGCCAGCAGTCTTAGGCCCGGGGATAATTCACCCCTCCACTTT | . | . | TRBJ1-6 | TRBV5-1
CASSESVVRQGTEAFF | TGCGCCAGCAGTGAGTCGGTAGTTAGACAGGGGACTGAAGCTTTCTTT | . | TRBD1 | TRBJ1-1 | TRBV10-1
CASSPTTYGQGGIQETQYF | TGTGCCAGCAGCCCAACCACCTACGGACAGGGGGGGATCCAAGAGACCCAGTACTTC | . | TRBD1 | TRBJ2-5 | TRBV7-9
CASSLVWTDYGYTF | TGTGCCAGCAGCTTAGTATGGACAGACTATGGCTACACCTTC | . | . | TRBJ1-2 | TRBV7-2
CASSPGTGGNYGYTF | TGTGCCAGCAGTCCGGGGACAGGGGGCAACTATGGCTACACCTTC | . | TRBD1 | TRBJ1-2 | TRBV6-5
CATSDPRTSGGPSTDTQYF | TGTGCCACCAGTGATCCCCGGACTAGCGGGGGCCCTAGCACAGATACGCAGTATTTT | once | TRBD2 | TRBJ2-3 | TRBV24-1
CASSPRTGGGLTNEKLFF | TGTGCCAGCAGTCCCAGGACAGGGGGCGGGTTAACTAATGAAAAACTGTTTTTT | . | TRBD1 | TRBJ1-4 | TRBV27
CASSVGLAGGNEQFF | TGTGCCAGCAGCGTCGGACTAGCGGGAGGGAATGAGCAGTTCTTC | . | TRBD2 | TRBJ2-1 | TRBV7-9
CASSLASGGGYNEQFF | TGCGCCAGCAGCTTGGCTAGCGGGGGAGGCTACAATGAGCAGTTCTTC | . | TRBD2 | TRBJ2-1 | TRBV5-1
CASSPTSGYEQYF | TGTGCCAGTAGCCCAACTAGCGGCTACGAGCAGTACTTC | . | TRBD2 | TRBJ2-7 | TRBV19
CASSLATGVNTEAFF | TGTGCCAGCAGCTTAGCTACGGGAGTGAACACTGAAGCTTTCTTT | . | . | TRBJ1-1 | TRBV7-9
CASSWLGATEAFF | TGTGCCAGCAGCTGGCTTGGTGCCACTGAAGCTTTCTTT | . | . | TRBJ1-1 | TRBV27
CASSRGLAGPSTDTQYF | TGTGCCAGCAGCCGAGGACTAGCGGGACCTAGCACAGATACGCAGTATTTT | once | TRBD2 | TRBJ2-3 | TRBV14
CASSQDSGDEKLFF | TGCGCCAGCAGCCAAGATAGTGGAGATGAAAAACTGTTTTTT | . | . | TRBJ1-4 | TRBV4-3
CASSKQGLETQYF | TGTGCCAGCAGCAAACAGGGCTTGGAGACCCAGTACTTC | . | . | TRBJ2-5 | TRBV7-3
CASSVVQGWYPDNEQFF | TGTGCCAGCAGCGTAGTGCAGGGTTGGTATCCGGACAATGAGCAGTTCTTC | . | . | TRBJ2-1 | TRBV9
CASSRTGIGSWEQYF | TGTGCCAGCTCCCGAACAGGGATAGGGTCCTGGGAGCAGTACTTC | few | . | TRBJ2-7 | TRBV18
CASSLESRVYGYTF | TGTGCCAGCAGCTTAGAAAGCAGGGTCTATGGCTACACCTTC | . | . | TRBJ1-2 | TRBV7-2
CASSIMRADQPQHF | TGTGCCAGTAGTATAATGAGGGCCGATCAGCCCCAGCATTTT | . | . | TRBJ1-5 | TRBV19
CATSSPSGTGWGYTF | TGTGCCACCAGTTCACCGTCGGGGACAGGGTGGGGCTACACCTTC | . | TRBD1 | TRBJ1-2 | TRBV24-1
CASSYSVAGASYEQYF | TGTGCCAGCAGTTACTCGGTAGCGGGAGCAAGCTACGAGCAGTACTTC | . | TRBD2 | TRBJ2-7 | TRBV6-5
CASSLRTGTNEKLFF | TGTGCCAGCAGCTTAAGGACAGGGACGAATGAAAAACTGTTTTTT | . | TRBD1 | TRBJ1-4 | TRBV2
CAWSWAGPSNQPQHF | TGTGCCTGGAGTTGGGCAGGGCCGAGCAATCAGCCCCAGCATTTT | . | . | TRBJ1-5 | TRBV30
CATSDLDTNNEQFF | TGTGCCACCAGTGATCTGGACACCAACAATGAGCAGTTCTTC | . | . | TRBJ2-1 | TRBV24-1
CASSRTGTGGEKLFF | TGTGCCAGCAGCAGGACCGGGACGGGGGGTGAAAAACTGTTTTTT | . | . | TRBJ1-4 | TRBV9